The 2 T cell receptor beta chains reported below all come from one sample, sequenced in a study of T-cell reconstitution after alpha-beta-depleted transplantation in children. Preparation of the TCRbeta library used unique molecular identifiers. TCRdb reanalysed the PCR reads using MiXCR and keeps one entry per CDR3 protein. Counted here are fewer than 750,000 distinct CDR3 sequences, 23% occurring once; the ten biggest clones make up roughly 15%. Source: PBMCs, mostly from graft donor cells, taken 360 days after TCRalphabeta/CD19-depleted stem cell transplant. The source is a boy less than two years old who had a stem cell transplant for acute myeloid leukemia, so the T cells may come from the graft donor.

This sequence joins TRBV20-1 and TRBJ2-1; D gene unclear. V lost 0 bases to trimming and J lost 0 bases, with 3 bases between them. Germline CDR1 reads DFQATT; CDR2 reads SNEGSKA (reference sequence). There are 13 residues in the CDR3. The CDR3 nucleotides are TGCAGTGCTAGAGATAACTCCTACAATGAGCAGTTCTTC. Residues: CSARDNSYNEQFF.

The chain carries TRBV15 and TRBJ2-1, with 8 nucleotides matching TRBD2. Germline assignment: CDR1 LNHNV and CDR2 YYDKDF (reference sequence). Losses at the gene ends were 1 base for V and 0 bases for J; bases not matched to a gene: 2. The CDR3 consists of 16 residues. CDR3 sequence reads: CATSRVAGLSYNEQFF. The CDR3 DNA follows: TGTGCCACCAGCAGAGTAGCGGGGCTCTCCTACAATGAGCAGTTCTTC.